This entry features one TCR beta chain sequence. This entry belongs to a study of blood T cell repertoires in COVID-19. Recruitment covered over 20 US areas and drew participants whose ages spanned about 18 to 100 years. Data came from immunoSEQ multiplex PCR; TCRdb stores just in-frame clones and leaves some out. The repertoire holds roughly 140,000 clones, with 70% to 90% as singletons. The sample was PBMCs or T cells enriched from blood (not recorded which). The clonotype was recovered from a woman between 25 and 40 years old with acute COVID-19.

The CDR3 region is CASSSTGIYGYTF. DNA of the CDR3: TGTGCCAGCAGCTCAACAGGGATCTATGGCTACACCTTC. The rearrangement joins TRBV7-2 to TRBJ1-2, with D possibly being TRBD1 (6 bases). The CDR3 spans 13 residues. Deletions cut 4 bases from V and 4 bases from J, with 10 bases between. Germline V lookup: CDR1 SGHTA, CDR2 FQGNSA.